Sequencing of this TCR beta chain was carried out in a study of sequential checkpoint blockade in melanoma. Study at large: Randomization was 1:1 between first-line nivolumab→ipilimumab and ipilimumab→nivolumab. After both sequences, patients received maintenance nivolumab.

As to treatment: randomized to nivolumab then ipilimumab (arm A) or the reverse (arm B). From thawed PBMCs, live CD3+CD8+ cells negative for CD19 and CD56 were sorted. TCRdb's copy holds only in-frame clones and misses some; the assay was immunoSEQ multiplex PCR. Found here are about 24,000 clones, roughly four fifths of them singletons; the top ten hold around 10%. The receptor was isolated from a human donor with melanoma. The starting material was CD8+ T cells sorted from blood (inferred from file names), obtained from a patient given nivolumab and ipilimumab in sequence.

Written as DNA, the CDR3 is TGTGCCAGCAGCTTAGGCCTGACAAGCTACAATGAGCAGTTCTTC. It translates to CASSLGLTSYNEQFF. The V call is TRBV11-3, the J call TRBJ2-1; D remains unclear. The CDR3 totals 15 residues. Per the germline V gene, CDR1 is SGHNT and CDR2 is YENEEA. With 1 base removed from V and 3 bases from J, the gap between germline ends came to 10 bases.